The clone carrying this T cell receptor beta chain appeared many times. Its antigen is undetermined. The data were taken from a study of neurological immune-mediated disorders. Germline V gives CDR1 SGHRS, CDR2 YFSETQ. The CDR3 has 15 amino acids. J lost 3 bases, V lost 3 bases, and 5 bases had no gene match. 5'RACE with 10-nucleotide random UMIs produced the cDNA. From 15-18 subjects, over 180 million TCR-beta sequences were obtained in each sequencing run. TCRdb analysed the 5' RACE reads with MiXCR anew, one entry per CDR3 protein. The data show more than 50,000 distinct CDR3 sequences, about 4% seen once. Study outcomes and limitations: Patients with HTLV-1-associated myelopathy had the highest level of TCR clonal expansion, whereas patients with multiple sclerosis had the lowest level, falling beneath the level found in healthy controls.

This clonotype was obtained from a man younger than 40 with multiple sclerosis. Sequencing input: PBMCs. The rearrangement links TRBV5-1 to TRBJ1-1, with TRBD1 matching over 10 bases. In DNA, the CDR3 is TGCGCCAGCAGCTCCAGACAGGGGGCTTACACTGAAGCTTTCTTT. The encoded protein is CASSSRQGAYTEAFF.